Listed below are T cell receptor beta chains from one sample, sequenced in a study of blood T cell repertoires in COVID-19. Using immunoSEQ multiplex PCR, the repertoire was profiled, and TCRdb retains in-frame clones only, with some absent. There are roughly 250,000 clones in the sample; roughly 90% occur only once, and roughly 0.8% lies in the top ten. Sample: peripheral blood. Receptors originate from a woman aged 25-40 years with acute or convalescent COVID-19. CDR3s include the opening cysteine and the closing phenylalanine or tryptophan. Fields, in order: J gene, CDR3 length, D gene, V gene, clone size, CDR3 DNA, CDR3 protein. D genes are given only for firm matches. Clone size, where shown, is once, few, many, or a class for clones that have expanded.

>TRBJ2-3|13|.|TRBV9|once
TGTGCCAGCACTGACTACTTGACAGATACGCAGTATTTT
CASTDYLTDTQYF
>TRBJ2-1|11|.|TRBV6-2/TRBV6-3|once
TGTGCCAGCAGCCCCGTCGGGGAGCAGTTCTTC
CASSPVGEQFF
>TRBJ2-7|15|TRBD1|TRBV19|once
TGTGCCAGTAGTATTGAGGGGGCCGGAATCTACGAGCAGTACTTC
CASSIEGAGIYEQYF
>TRBJ2-7|13|.|TRBV19|.
TGTGCCAGTAGTATATCCCGTTCCTACGAGCAGTACTTC
CASSISRSYEQYF
>TRBJ2-5|15|TRBD1|TRBV5-6|.
TGTGCCAGCAGCTTTCTCGGACAGGGGCAAGAGACCCAGTACTTC
CASSFLGQGQETQYF
>TRBJ2-1|15|TRBD2|TRBV6-5|once
TGTGCCAGCAGTCCAAGACTAGCGGCAATCAATGAGCAGTTCTTC
CASSPRLAAINEQFF
>TRBJ1-5|15|.|TRBV7-2|.
TGTGCCAGCAGCTTAACGAGGGCCCCTAATCAGCCCCAGCATTTT
CASSLTRAPNQPQHF
>TRBJ1-3|13|.|TRBV7-2|once
TGTGCCAGCAGCCTTAATTCTGGAAACACCATATATTTT
CASSLNSGNTIYF
>TRBJ2-7|14|.|TRBV19|.
TGTGCCAGTAGTATTTCGTCGGACACGTACGAGCAGTACTTC
CASSISSDTYEQYF
>TRBJ2-3|17|.|TRBV27|.
TGTGCCAGCAGTCACACGGGACTCCTAGGTGGCACAGATACGCAGTATTTT
CASSHTGLLGGTDTQYF
>TRBJ2-1|12|.|TRBV27|.
TGTGCCAGCCGATCCGCGGTGGGTGAGCAGTTCTTC
CASRSAVGEQFF
>TRBJ1-2|14|.|TRBV9|few
TGTGCCAGCAGCGTAGCTCGGGGGACGGGTGGCTACACCTTC
CASSVARGTGGYTF
>TRBJ1-6|14|TRBD1|TRBV2|few
TGTGCCAGCAGCCGACAGGGTGGAGATTCACCCCTCCACTTT
CASSRQGGDSPLHF
>TRBJ1-3|14|.|TRBV6-6|.
TGTGCCAGCAGTTACGGAGGGGATGGAAACACCATATATTTT
CASSYGGDGNTIYF
>TRBJ2-1|17|.|TRBV7-9|.
TGTGCCAGCAGCTTTGTAACCGGGACTTACTCATACAATGAGCAGTTCTTC
CASSFVTGTYSYNEQFF
>TRBJ1-1|15|.|TRBV6-6|few
TGTGCCAGCAGTTCAGAAACAAAGACACGGGGTGAAGCTTTCTTT
CASSSETKTRGEAFF
>TRBJ2-1|18|.|TRBV7-9|.
TGTGCCAGCAGATCCCTTGATGTTGAGGAAAAACCCTACAATGAGCAGTTCTTC
CASRSLDVEEKPYNEQFF
>TRBJ2-1|15|TRBD2|TRBV6-5|medium-sized
TGTGCCAGCAGTTACAAGGCTAGCGGGAGGAGTGAGCAGTTCTTC
CASSYKASGRSEQFF
>TRBJ2-7|17|TRBD2|TRBV6-2/TRBV6-3|.
TGTGCCAGCAGTTACTCGTATGCGGGAGAGGGTCCTTACGAGCAGTACTTC
CASSYSYAGEGPYEQYF
>TRBJ2-7|17|.|TRBV7-2|.
TGTGCCAGCAGCTTATTGGGCGGACAACAACCCTCCTACGAGCAGTACTTC
CASSLLGGQQPSYEQYF
>TRBJ1-6|17|TRBD1|TRBV19|.
TGTGCCAGCCTCGGACTCGACAGGGGATCCTATAATTCACCCCTCCACTTT
CASLGLDRGSYNSPLHF
>TRBJ2-7|14|TRBD1|TRBV5-6|.
TGTGCCAGCAGTGGGACGGGACAGTACTACGAGCAGTACTTC
CASSGTGQYYEQYF
>TRBJ2-7|14|.|TRBV2|.
TGTGCCAGCAGCCCCTCAACGAGCTCCTACGAGCAGTACTTC
CASSPSTSSYEQYF
>TRBJ1-1|16|TRBD1|TRBV9|.
TGTGCCAGCAGCCCGCGATCGAGACAGGGCGGTACTGAAGCTTTCTTT
CASSPRSRQGGTEAFF
>TRBJ2-5|16|.|TRBV24-1|.
TGTGCCACCGAGATGGCGGGACCCAATTATCAAGAGACCCAGTACTTC
CATEMAGPNYQETQYF
>TRBJ2-7|16|.|TRBV28|.
TGTGCCAGCAGCTACACATACGACAGGCAGGATTACGAGCAGTACTTC
CASSYTYDRQDYEQYF
>TRBJ2-1|15|TRBD1|TRBV3-1/TRBV3-2|few
TGTGCCAGCAGCCAACGGACAGGGGGTATCAATGAGCAGTTCTTC
CASSQRTGGINEQFF
>TRBJ1-1|16|.|TRBV7-3|.
TGTGCCAGCAGCTTAATTCGACGGGGGGTGAACACTGAAGCTTTCTTT
CASSLIRRGVNTEAFF
>TRBJ2-7|14|TRBD1|TRBV7-6|.
TGTGCCAGCAGCGGGGGACAGGGGAACTACGAGCAGTACTTC
CASSGGQGNYEQYF
>TRBJ2-2|13|.|TRBV14|.
TGTGCCAGCAGCCCAACTAGCACCGGGGAGCTGTTTTTT
CASSPTSTGELFF
>TRBJ1-5|13|.|TRBV27|.
TGTGCCAGTCGAAAGCGGGGAAATCAGCCCCAGCATTTT
CASRKRGNQPQHF
>TRBJ2-4|15|TRBD2|TRBV5-6|.
TGTGCCAGCAGCTCAATTAGCGGGAACAAAAACATTCAGTACTTC
CASSSISGNKNIQYF
>TRBJ2-1|17|TRBD2|TRBV7-8|.
TGTGCCAGCAGCCATACTTCCGGGACTAGCGGATACAATGAGCAGTTCTTC
CASSHTSGTSGYNEQFF
>TRBJ2-1|16|TRBD2|TRBV7-2|.
TGTGCCAGCAGCCAAAGGGGGGCTAGCGGGTACAATGAGCAGTTCTTC
CASSQRGASGYNEQFF
>TRBJ1-5|14|TRBD1|TRBV30|.
TGTGCCTGGAGTATAGGGACAGGAGATCAGCCCCAGCATTTT
CAWSIGTGDQPQHF
>TRBJ1-1|13|.|TRBV5-5|.
TGTGCCAGCAGCCCGAATGCCGGGACTGAAGCTTTCTTT
CASSPNAGTEAFF
>TRBJ1-5|14|.|TRBV4-3|few
TGCGCCAGCAGCTACGACAGCAGCAATCAGCCCCAGCATTTT
CASSYDSSNQPQHF
>TRBJ2-2|15|.|TRBV5-6|.
TGTGCCAGCACCCTAGGAGACTATGTCACCGGGGAGCTGTTTTTT
CASTLGDYVTGELFF
>TRBJ2-7|11|.|TRBV7-9|.
TGTGCCAGCAGCCCTAACTACGAGCAGTACTTC
CASSPNYEQYF
>TRBJ2-5|14|.|TRBV15|.
TGTGCCACCAGCAGAGTTTTCGGGCAAGAGACCCAGTACTTC
CATSRVFGQETQYF
>TRBJ2-6|13|.|TRBV12-3/TRBV12-4|.
TGTGCCAGCAGTAGACCACAGGTTATTGTCCTGACTTTC
CASSRPQVIVLTF
>TRBJ2-1|17|TRBD1|TRBV9|.
TGTGCCAGCAGCGAACGCCCAGTGACAGGGTATTTCAATGAGCAGTTCTTC
CASSERPVTGYFNEQFF
>TRBJ2-2|19|TRBD2|TRBV4-1|.
TGCGCCAGCAGCCAAGCATCCCGGCTGCGGGAGGGCCCAACCGGGGAGCTGTTTTTT
CASSQASRLREGPTGELFF
>TRBJ2-3|16|TRBD2|TRBV4-3|.
TGCGCCAGCAGCCAAGATACAGCGGGAGGGACAGATACGCAGTATTTT
CASSQDTAGGTDTQYF
>TRBJ2-7|14|TRBD1|TRBV30|.
TGTGCCTGGAGTCGGGACAGGAGGACCTACGAGCAGTACTTC
CAWSRDRRTYEQYF
>TRBJ2-7|14|TRBD2|TRBV2|.
TGTGCCAGCAGTGGGGGACTAGCGGGAAACGAGCAGTACTTC
CASSGGLAGNEQYF
>TRBJ1-1|15|.|TRBV7-2|.
TGTGCCAGCAGCCCCCCGCCACAGGGATCCACTGAAGCTTTCTTT
CASSPPPQGSTEAFF